This is a list of T cell receptor beta chains from one sample in a study of CD8 T cells in Susac syndrome. One entry per CDR3 protein results from TCRdb running MiXCR on the immunoSEQ multiplex PCR reads. The sample lists 55,000 to 80,000 distinct CDR3 sequences; 93% were seen once. Material for sequencing was CD4+ T cells from PBMCs. These receptors were obtained from a human donor with Susac syndrome. The CDR3 runs from the conserved cysteine through the conserved F or W. D genes are given only for firm matches. Some rows mark clone size as missing; the rest say once, few, many or name a class of expanded clone.

V: TRBV18; D: .; size: .; J: TRBJ2-6; CDR3: CASSQDSSGANVLTF; DNA: TGTGCCAGCTCACAGGACAGCTCTGGGGCCAACGTCCTGACTTTC
V: TRBV6-5; D: TRBD1; size: .; J: TRBJ2-1; CDR3: CASSLGTGNNNEQFF; DNA: TGTGCCAGCAGCCTCGGGACAGGGAACAACAATGAGCAGTTCTTC
V: TRBV19; D: TRBD1; size: .; J: TRBJ1-2; CDR3: CASMNPGQGYGYTF; DNA: TGTGCCAGTATGAATCCGGGACAGGGCTATGGCTACACCTTC
V: TRBV7-3; D: TRBD1; size: .; J: TRBJ1-1; CDR3: CASSLAGGVSEAFF; DNA: TGTGCCAGCAGCTTGGCAGGGGGCGTCTCTGAAGCTTTCTTT
V: TRBV19; D: .; size: .; J: TRBJ1-6; CDR3: CASSMGRARDSPLHF; DNA: TGTGCCAGTAGTATGGGCAGGGCGAGGGATTCACCCCTCCACTTT
V: TRBV28; D: .; size: .; J: TRBJ2-6; CDR3: CASSYRGGGANVLTF; DNA: TGTGCCAGCAGTTACCGGGGTGGAGGGGCCAACGTCCTGACTTTC
V: TRBV7-8; D: .; size: .; J: TRBJ2-1; CDR3: CASSLAPGHLGEQFF; DNA: TGTGCCAGCAGCTTAGCTCCGGGACACCTAGGAGAGCAGTTCTTC
V: TRBV18; D: .; size: .; J: TRBJ1-6; CDR3: CASSPGRENSPLHF; DNA: TGTGCCAGCTCACCGGGCAGGGAGAATTCACCCCTCCACTTT
V: TRBV14; D: .; size: .; J: TRBJ2-1; CDR3: CASSPPNPRGSEQFF; DNA: TGTGCCAGCAGCCCCCCGAACCCCCGGGGAAGTGAGCAGTTCTTC
V: TRBV7-9; D: TRBD1; size: .; J: TRBJ1-1; CDR3: CASSFPGTGRTEAFF; DNA: TGTGCCAGCAGCTTCCCCGGGACAGGGAGGACTGAAGCTTTCTTT
V: TRBV2; D: TRBD1; size: .; J: TRBJ1-2; CDR3: CASTTAGTGNGYTF; DNA: TGTGCCAGTACTACTGCCGGGACAGGGAATGGCTACACCTTC
V: TRBV20-1; D: .; size: once; J: TRBJ2-5; CDR3: CSARHSLQGTQYF; DNA: TGCAGTGCTCGGCACAGTTTACAAGGGACCCAGTACTTC
V: TRBV20-1; D: TRBD2; size: .; J: TRBJ2-7; CDR3: CSASASWGGEQYF; DNA: TGCAGTGCTAGCGCCTCCTGGGGGGGCGAGCAGTACTTC
V: TRBV9; D: .; size: .; J: TRBJ2-1; CDR3: CASSVLGSGGNEQFF; DNA: TGTGCCAGCAGCGTCCTTGGCAGTGGGGGCAATGAGCAGTTCTTC
V: TRBV5-4; D: TRBD1; size: few; J: TRBJ2-7; CDR3: CASSAPPGQGVYEQYF; DNA: TGTGCCAGCAGCGCACCACCGGGACAGGGCGTCTACGAGCAGTACTTC
V: TRBV7-2; D: .; size: .; J: TRBJ2-1; CDR3: CASSYRARDAINEQFF; DNA: TGTGCCAGCAGCTACCGCGCTCGGGACGCAATCAATGAGCAGTTCTTC
V: TRBV2; D: .; size: .; J: TRBJ2-7; CDR3: CASSNRRAYEQYF; DNA: TGTGCCAGCAGTAATCGCAGGGCCTACGAGCAGTACTTC
V: TRBV7-2; D: .; size: .; J: TRBJ2-3; CDR3: CASSLQPGTQYF; DNA: TGTGCCAGCAGCTTACAGCCAGGGACGCAGTATTTT
V: TRBV20-1; D: TRBD1; size: once; J: TRBJ2-1; CDR3: CSARPGQGMRNEQFF; DNA: TGCAGTGCTCGACCGGGACAGGGTATGCGCAATGAGCAGTTCTTC
V: TRBV20-1; D: .; size: .; J: TRBJ2-7; CDR3: CSATLGGRVNEQYF; DNA: TGCAGTGCTACACTCGGAGGCAGGGTTAACGAGCAGTACTTC
V: TRBV25-1; D: TRBD1; size: .; J: TRBJ2-1; CDR3: CASGGQGNNEQFF; DNA: TGTGCCAGCGGGGGACAGGGTAACAATGAGCAGTTCTTC
V: TRBV20-1; D: .; size: .; J: TRBJ2-2; CDR3: CSARSQGAFGELFF; DNA: TGCAGTGCTAGATCCCAGGGAGCGTTCGGGGAGCTGTTTTTT
V: TRBV29-1; D: .; size: .; J: TRBJ2-7; CDR3: CSGLGGRSYEQYF; DNA: TGCAGCGGGCTGGGGGGACGCTCCTACGAGCAGTACTTC
V: TRBV10-3; D: .; size: .; J: TRBJ1-1; CDR3: CAISTGPANTEAFF; DNA: TGTGCCATCAGTACAGGGCCCGCGAACACTGAAGCTTTCTTT
V: TRBV24-1; D: TRBD1; size: .; J: TRBJ1-2; CDR3: CATSDPTGTGGGYTF; DNA: TGTGCCACCAGTGATCCCACCGGGACAGGCGGTGGCTACACCTTC
V: TRBV7-2; D: TRBD2; size: .; J: TRBJ2-1; CDR3: CASSLGEGTTEQFF; DNA: TGTGCCAGCAGCTTAGGGGAGGGAACTACGGAGCAGTTCTTC
V: TRBV3-1; D: .; size: .; J: TRBJ1-5; CDR3: CASSVQAWGQPQHF; DNA: TGTGCCAGCAGCGTACAGGCATGGGGGCAGCCCCAGCATTTT
V: TRBV28; D: .; size: .; J: TRBJ1-2; CDR3: CAIPTGGAGSGYTF; DNA: TGTGCCATCCCGACTGGGGGCGCAGGTTCTGGCTACACCTTC
V: TRBV5-1; D: .; size: .; J: TRBJ1-6; CDR3: CASSLGPGDNSPLHF; DNA: TGCGCCAGCAGCTTGGGACCAGGGGATAATTCACCCCTCCACTTT
V: TRBV15; D: TRBD1; size: .; J: TRBJ2-7; CDR3: CATSSRDRGTYEQYF; DNA: TGTGCCACCAGCAGCAGGGACAGGGGGACCTACGAGCAGTACTTC
V: TRBV15; D: TRBD1; size: .; J: TRBJ2-5; CDR3: CATSRGGRGLETQYF; DNA: TGTGCCACCAGCAGAGGTGGCAGGGGGCTGGAGACCCAGTACTTC
V: TRBV19; D: .; size: .; J: TRBJ2-5; CDR3: CASTIQGAETQYF; DNA: TGTGCCAGTACCATACAGGGAGCTGAGACCCAGTACTTC
V: TRBV11-3; D: .; size: .; J: TRBJ2-5; CDR3: CASSLGRTLQETQYF; DNA: TGTGCCAGCAGCTTAGGGAGGACGCTGCAAGAGACCCAGTACTTC
V: TRBV4-2; D: TRBD1; size: .; J: TRBJ2-5; CDR3: CASSQRTGGETQYF; DNA: TGTGCCAGCAGCCAACGAACAGGGGGTGAGACCCAGTACTTC
V: TRBV9; D: .; size: .; J: TRBJ2-3; CDR3: CASSVSTDTQYF; DNA: TGTGCCAGCAGCGTTAGCACAGATACGCAGTATTTT
V: TRBV5-5; D: .; size: .; J: TRBJ2-7; CDR3: CASSLAIKEQYF; DNA: TGTGCCAGCAGCTTGGCCATCAAGGAGCAGTACTTC
V: TRBV7-9; D: .; size: once; J: TRBJ1-2; CDR3: CASSPQGIKGYTF; DNA: TGTGCCAGCAGCCCTCAGGGGATAAAGGGCTACACCTTC
V: TRBV30; D: TRBD2; size: once; J: TRBJ2-3; CDR3: CAWSDLAGPADTQYF; DNA: TGTGCCTGGAGTGACCTAGCGGGGCCGGCAGATACGCAGTATTTT
V: TRBV6-2/TRBV6-3; D: .; size: .; J: TRBJ2-1; CDR3: CASSYYGGRGEQFF; DNA: TGTGCCAGCAGTTACTACGGTGGAAGGGGTGAGCAGTTCTTC
V: TRBV14; D: .; size: .; J: TRBJ2-1; CDR3: CASSPPGLNLLGEQFF; DNA: TGTGCCAGCAGCCCACCGGGACTCAACCTACTGGGTGAGCAGTTCTTC
V: TRBV29-1; D: .; size: .; J: TRBJ2-5; CDR3: CSVGGGIETQYF; DNA: TGCAGCGTTGGAGGCGGAATTGAGACCCAGTACTTC
V: TRBV30; D: TRBD2; size: .; J: TRBJ2-3; CDR3: CAWSSGGAADTQYF; DNA: TGTGCCTGGAGTAGCGGGGGGGCCGCAGATACGCAGTATTTT
V: TRBV12-3/TRBV12-4; D: TRBD2; size: .; J: TRBJ2-1; CDR3: CASSFSGGISNEQFF; DNA: TGTGCCAGCAGTTTTAGCGGGGGGATTAGCAATGAGCAGTTCTTC
V: TRBV12-3/TRBV12-4; D: .; size: .; J: TRBJ1-4; CDR3: CASSPRSFNEKLFF; DNA: TGTGCCAGCAGCCCACGGTCCTTTAATGAAAAACTGTTTTTT
V: TRBV20-1; D: TRBD2; size: .; J: TRBJ2-7; CDR3: CSAVKRAGGLEQYF; DNA: TGCAGTGCTGTCAAGCGAGCGGGGGGCCTCGAGCAGTACTTC
V: TRBV7-9; D: TRBD2; size: .; J: TRBJ2-7; CDR3: CASSRSGTTGYEQYF; DNA: TGTGCCAGCAGCCGCTCGGGGACTACGGGCTACGAGCAGTACTTC
V: TRBV18; D: .; size: .; J: TRBJ1-1; CDR3: CASSPRRTEAFF; DNA: TGTGCCAGCTCACCACGGAGGACTGAAGCTTTCTTT
V: TRBV7-2; D: .; size: once; J: TRBJ1-2; CDR3: CASSDGIYGYTF; DNA: TGTGCCAGCAGCGATGGAATCTATGGCTACACCTTC
V: TRBV3-1; D: .; size: .; J: TRBJ2-5; CDR3: CASSQPHRDPQETQYF; DNA: TGTGCCAGCAGCCAACCCCACAGGGATCCACAAGAGACCCAGTACTTC
V: TRBV6-5; D: .; size: .; J: TRBJ1-1; CDR3: CASSYSRRGGTEAFF; DNA: TGTGCCAGCAGTTACTCGAGACGGGGGGGCACTGAAGCTTTCTTT
V: TRBV28; D: TRBD1; size: .; J: TRBJ1-2; CDR3: CASSLRRRGLRDGYTF; DNA: TGTGCCAGCAGTTTACGAAGGAGGGGGCTGAGGGATGGCTACACCTTC
V: TRBV18; D: .; size: .; J: TRBJ2-7; CDR3: CASSPPGLRYEQYF; DNA: TGTGCCAGCTCACCACCGGGACTGAGATACGAGCAGTACTTC
V: TRBV3-1; D: .; size: .; J: TRBJ2-5; CDR3: CASSQAQETQYF; DNA: TGTGCCAGCAGCCAGGCCCAAGAGACCCAGTACTTC
V: TRBV30; D: .; size: .; J: TRBJ2-5; CDR3: CAWSVGLDETQYF; DNA: TGTGCCTGGAGTGTAGGGCTAGATGAGACCCAGTACTTC